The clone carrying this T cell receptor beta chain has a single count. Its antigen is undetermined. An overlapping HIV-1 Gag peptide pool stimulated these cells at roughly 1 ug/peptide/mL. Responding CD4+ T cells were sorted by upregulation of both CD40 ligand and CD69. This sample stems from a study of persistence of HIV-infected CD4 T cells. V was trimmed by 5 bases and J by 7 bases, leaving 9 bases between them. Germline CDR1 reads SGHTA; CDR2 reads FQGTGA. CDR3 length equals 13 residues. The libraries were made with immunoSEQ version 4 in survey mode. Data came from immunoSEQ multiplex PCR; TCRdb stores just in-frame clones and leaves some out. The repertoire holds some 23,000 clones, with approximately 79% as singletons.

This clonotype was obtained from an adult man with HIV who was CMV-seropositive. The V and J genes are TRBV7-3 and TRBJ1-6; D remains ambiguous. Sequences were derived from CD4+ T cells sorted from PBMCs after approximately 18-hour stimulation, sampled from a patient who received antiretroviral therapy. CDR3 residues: CASSLGPNSPLHF. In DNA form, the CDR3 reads TGTGCCAGCAGCCTCGGACCAAATTCACCCCTCCACTTT.